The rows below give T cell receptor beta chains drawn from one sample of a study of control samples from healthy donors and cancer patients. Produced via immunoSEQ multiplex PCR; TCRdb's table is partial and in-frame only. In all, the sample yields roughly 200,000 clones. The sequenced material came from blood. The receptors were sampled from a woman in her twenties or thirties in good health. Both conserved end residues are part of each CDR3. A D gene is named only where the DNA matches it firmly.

CASSLEAAADQPQHF,TGTGCCAGCAGCCTAGAGGCGGCAGCCGATCAGCCCCAGCATTTT,15,TRBJ1-5,TRBV2,.
CASTSGTLTGELFF,TGTGCCAGCACATCCGGGACTCTAACCGGGGAGCTGTTTTTT,14,TRBJ2-2,TRBV28,.
CSVDPSHRPGEQFF,TGCAGCGTTGACCCTAGCCACAGGCCCGGGGAGCAGTTCTTC,14,TRBJ2-1,TRBV29-1,.
CASSARENEQFF,TGTGCCAGCAGTGCCCGGGAAAATGAGCAGTTCTTC,12,TRBJ2-1,TRBV25-1,.
CASSQSRSSYNSPLHF,TGCGCCAGCAGCCAAAGCCGGAGCTCCTATAATTCACCCCTCCACTTT,16,TRBJ1-6,TRBV4-1,.
CASRWWNTEAFF,TGTGCCAGCAGGTGGTGGAACACTGAAGCTTTCTTT,12,TRBJ1-1,TRBV2,.
CASSVAEQTNTGEKLFF,TGTGCCAGCAGTGTAGCCGAACAGACTAATACTGGGGAAAAACTGTTTTTT,17,TRBJ1-4,TRBV6-1,.
CASSSPDRVFYGYTF,TGTGCCAGCAGCTCTCCTGACAGGGTCTTCTATGGCTACACCTTC,15,TRBJ1-2,TRBV7-9,TRBD1
CATRPRQGTQPQHF,TGTGCCACTCGTCCGCGGCAGGGGACTCAGCCCCAGCATTTT,14,TRBJ1-5,TRBV27,.
CASSPRQNLEKLFF,TGTGCCAGCTCACCGAGACAGAATCTTGAAAAACTGTTTTTT,14,TRBJ1-4,TRBV18,.
CASSYWGGEDTQYF,TGTGCCAGCAGCTATTGGGGGGGGGAAGATACGCAGTATTTT,14,TRBJ2-3,TRBV5-4,TRBD2
CASPIPRDEQFF,TGTGCCAGTCCAATACCCCGGGATGAGCAGTTCTTC,12,TRBJ2-1,TRBV19,.
CASSFRAPIGSQPQHF,TGTGCCAGCAGTTTCCGGGCCCCTATAGGTTCTCAGCCCCAGCATTTT,16,TRBJ1-5,TRBV28,.
CASRPRTSVTYEQYF,TGTGCCAGCAGGCCCCGGACTAGCGTTACCTACGAGCAGTACTTC,15,TRBJ2-7,TRBV6-5,TRBD2
CASSLELAGLTDTQYF,TGCGCCAGCAGCTTGGAACTAGCGGGGCTTACAGATACGCAGTATTTT,16,TRBJ2-3,TRBV5-1,TRBD2
CASRLLDLGQEDF,TGTGCCAGCAGACTCTTGGACCTGGGGCAGGAGGACTTC,13,TRBJ1-2,TRBV6-5,.
CASSAWTGLYEQYF,TGTGCCAGCAGTGCCTGGACAGGGCTCTACGAGCAGTACTTC,14,TRBJ2-7,TRBV6-6,TRBD1
CASSRGTGDNSPLHF,TGTGCCAGCAGTCGGGGGACAGGCGATAATTCACCCCTCCACTTT,15,TRBJ1-6,TRBV28,TRBD1
CASSLAGLYGYTF,TGTGCCAGTAGCTTGGCAGGGCTATATGGCTACACCTTC,13,TRBJ1-2,TRBV19,.
CASSLSQSYTEAFF,TGTGCCAGCAGCCTATCCCAGTCCTACACTGAAGCTTTCTTT,14,TRBJ1-1,TRBV28,.
CASSLAIIGAYEQYF,TGTGCCAGCAGCTTAGCGATTATAGGGGCCTACGAGCAGTACTTC,15,TRBJ2-7,TRBV7-9,.
CASSPEGTGRAYEQYF,TGTGCCAGCAGCCCGGAGGGGACAGGGAGAGCCTACGAGCAGTACTTC,16,TRBJ2-7,TRBV5-5,TRBD1